This entry features one TCR beta chain sequence. The target antigen is unknown. The data were obtained in a study of T cell responses to AZD1222 COVID-19 vaccine. Findings and limits, study-wide: Reports indicate that nearly half of spike-specific TCRs are directed at unmutated variant regions. Spike-specific TCR breadth and depth both grew after two AZD1222 doses. CD4 TCRs linked to vaccination spanned spike, dominating at 160-218 and 743-854.

Germline lookup yields CDR1 KGHSH and CDR2 LQKENI. V lost 3 bases and J lost 5, with 8 bases in between. This CDR3 comprises 13 residues. The data were produced by immunoSEQ multiplex PCR, yet TCRdb's version contains in-frame clones alone and is incomplete. The data show 200,000 to 250,000 clones, around 94% seen once. The chain carries TRBV18 and TRBJ2-1, with D possibly TRBD1 on 6 matching bases. The TCR comes from an adult who received the MenACWY meningococcal vaccine as a control. This specimen consisted of peripheral blood, obtained 28 days after the second dose of the MenACWY control vaccine. CDR3 in amino acids: CASSPDSDNEQFF. The CDR3 DNA reads TGTGCCAGCTCACCGGACAGCGACAATGAGCAGTTCTTC.